This note documents a single TCR beta chain sequence. No antigen is known for it. The CDR3 covers 17 residues. The junction had 1 base not matched to a gene; V was cut back by 0 bases and J by 1 base. The V gene's germline CDR1 is SGHRS and CDR2 YFSETQ. The treatment here: oral pan-JAK inhibitor, 5-10 mg twice daily. The sample is drawn from a study of CD8+ T cells in alopecia areata. For the study at large: Tofacitinib dosing lasted 6 to 18 months, which was then followed by 6 months off drug. The SALT score measured affected scalp surface percentage in treated patients.

Extraction of RNA preceded its reverse transcription into cDNA, which served as the sequencing template. Libraries were prepared by immunoSEQ multiplex PCR; TCRdb keeps only in-frame clonotypes and omits some of them. The sample lists roughly 100,000 clones; 85% to 90% were seen once. Study findings and constraints: Normal scalp had lower clonality than lesional scalp, with alopecia totalis/universalis lesions showing this most strongly. Expanded CD8+ clones among the top 100, as well as scalp clonality, were significantly decreased by tofacitinib.

The sample in question was CD8+ T cells sorted from blood, obtained at approximately week 30, from a patient treated with tofacitinib. This TCR came from a human donor with alopecia areata. The rearrangement links TRBV5-1 to TRBJ2-3, with 14 bases that match TRBD2. CDR3 region: CASSLEGLAGGTDTQYF. CDR3 sequence (DNA): TGCGCCAGCAGCTTGGAGGGACTAGCGGGGGGCACAGATACGCAGTATTTT. The full variable domain, its missing parts supplied by reference TRBV5-1 and TRBJ2-3, is KAGVTQTPRYLIKTRGQQVTLSCSPISGHRSVSWYQQTPGQGLQFLFEYFSETQRNKGNFPGRFSGRQFSNSRSEMNVSTLELGDSALYLCASSLEGLAGGTDTQYFGPGTRLTVL.